This paragraph covers one TCR beta chain sequence. The sample holds one count of this clone. Its antigen remains unidentified. No base quality information exists; no much larger clone differs at one position. The entry originates in a study of cytomegalovirus exposure and HLA in healthy donors (dated by TCRdb to 2015 to 2018). Regarding the research as a whole: According to an earlier analysis of several hundred of the donors, roughly 180 million T cells yielded 100 million or so unique TCR beta sequences and 276 Gb of sequence data. Roughly 300 gigabases of sequencing data and 70 million to 85 million unique TCR sequences were included in an early release covering 550 to 800 HLA-typed donors. The genetic ancestry cluster associated with self-reported Caucasian donors included roughly four fifths of the roughly 400 genotyped donors. The study was designed to test whether signatures of past pathogen exposure could be identified by cataloging public T cell receptors. The study used immunosequencing to profile the T cell repertoires of approximately 640 subjects and linked those repertoires to cytomegalovirus serostatus. A separate validation cohort of about 110 different subjects was used in addition to the approximately 610-subject first cohort. The study combined high-throughput TCR immunosequencing, statistical association of individual TCRs with disease status, and machine learning to predict cytomegalovirus infection status. In a later analysis, previously published TCR beta repertoires from roughly 710 donors were re-analyzed and high-resolution HLA genotyping was added so that TCR occurrence patterns could be studied. Rather than using new phenotypic data, the later analysis identified candidate immune exposures from TCR beta sequences and from how often those sequences occurred across donors. An earlier analysis of some 600 of the donors applied high-throughput TCR beta sequencing to assess whether each TCR beta V gene segment acted as functional or pseudogenic. Donor age, sex, ethnicity and CMV serostatus were collected together with the repertoire data. A later genetic analysis used genome-wide SNP genotypes for about 65% of the 666 donors, treating that subset as a discovery cohort. All discovery cohort repertoires had been generated on a single sequencing platform. Class I and class II HLA loci were covered by the typing at four-digit resolution. The number of typed donors differed by locus: roughly 620-630 for A, B, C, DRB1 and DQB1; 522 for DQA1; 606 for DPA1; and about 450 for DPB1. About five DR-DQ haplotypes were treated as single units for association and clustering because of strong linkage in the cohort. On average, roughly 250,000 unique TCR beta nucleotide sequences were sequenced per donor among fewer than 500 genotyped donors of the cohort, with roughly 18% of those sequences being non-productive. General conclusions and limits of the study: V-gene and J-gene trimming of TCR beta chains was associated with a missense DCLRE1C variant in a later genetic analysis, and the association was replicated in an independent cohort. Some IMGT-functional V segments, including TRBV6-2 and TRBV6-3, could not be distinguished by the 87-base-pair reads and were therefore excluded. Presence/absence analyses assumed roughly uniform sequencing depth across donors, an assumption that may not hold. Cytomegalovirus status was reported to be diagnosed by the classifier with high specificity and sensitivity in both the original and validation cohorts. In a later analysis, several top co-occurrence clusters were reported to appear linked to parvovirus B19, influenza, CMV and Epstein-Barr virus. In an earlier analysis of over 550 of the donors, most TCR beta V segments were observed in productive rearrangements about 87% or about 30% of the time, broadly matching IMGT annotations. Because some donors lacked HLA typing at each locus, the association tests relied only on the typed subset. A later genetic analysis reported fewer N-insertions in productive TCRs among donors in an Asian-associated ancestry cluster than the approximately 700-donor mean. According to the authors, the approach could potentially be generalized to other disease states and immunological phenotypes. In a later analysis, most CMV-associated TCR beta chains were found to appear HLA-restricted, with HLA associations seemingly driven largely by CMV exposure. In this cohort, only TCR beta chains were sequenced, and detectable features were limited by the absence of alpha or paired-chain data. Strong co-occurrence of HLA alleles, especially DR and DQ, made assigning TCR associations to individual alleles difficult. The study listed approximately 150 TCR beta chains as associated with cytomegalovirus. A few of the identified cytomegalovirus-associated TCR beta chains were confirmed in vitro to be specific for cytomegalovirus antigens. Because counts were too low, roughly 18 rarely observed V segments, including chromosome 9 orphons, were left out of the earlier analysis of roughly 600 of the donors. A group of highly shared sequence variants was considered likely to be a technical artifact of the sequencing pipeline. CMV serostatus was the only immune exposure information available for the cohort. In a later analysis, HLA-associated TCR beta chains showed more clonal expansion and lower generation probabilities than non-associated chains that were equally common. Most TCR sequences were observed very rarely across donors, whereas some public TCRs were present in many individuals. In a later analysis, TCR association rates were found to vary across HLA loci, with the most associated TCRs seen for DRB1 alleles and the fewest for HLA-C alleles. Correlated functional status among segregating V segments might reflect linkage disequilibrium, but an unknown experimental factor could not be ruled out. Specific HLA alleles were associated with 15,000 to 20,000 TCR beta sequences at a false discovery rate of 0.05 in a later analysis. A further reported finding was that TCR beta sequences accurately predicted the HLA-A and HLA-B alleles for most subjects in the first cohort.

In total, 600 or so healthy bone marrow donors made up the cohort. At the time of sampling, all cohort members were nominally healthy, though unrecorded immune exposures were likely present. The donor tested CMV seropositive and was one of the 289 seropositive cohort members. Each donor provided a peripheral blood sample, and peripheral blood mononuclear cells were used for TCR beta sequencing. Genomic DNA extraction from the blood cell samples was performed with the Qiagen DNeasy Blood Extraction Kit. Library construction relied on the immunoSEQ multiplex PCR assay. For the multiplex PCR, a mixture combining 60 forward primers for TCR Vbeta segments and 13 reverse primers for TCR Jbeta segments was used. A multiplex PCR assay on genomic DNA amplified the CDR3 region of rearranged TCR beta genes. Amplified TCR beta libraries were sequenced as 87-base-pair reads on the Illumina HiSeq System. Turning to the authors' computational methods: In a later analysis, 80 million or so unique TCR beta chains were counted across the 650 to 700 repertoires, and approximately 11 million of these chains were shared by at least two donors. Raw reads were error-corrected and collapsed into unique sequences with a nearest-neighbor algorithm that merged closely related sequences to remove PCR and sequencing errors. Alignment of CDR3 sequences to IMGT reference sequences was used to assign V, D and J gene segments. Each retained sequence needed at least a six-nucleotide match to both a V gene segment and a J gene segment. Rearrangements were called productive when the CDR3 lacked stop codons and stayed in frame with V and J; all others were non-productive. CDR3 was defined according to IMGT convention as the region running from the second conserved V-encoded cysteine to the conserved J-encoded phenylalanine. Sequences without an unambiguous match to a single V gene segment were excluded from the earlier analysis of over 500 of the donors. In an earlier analysis of about 590 of the donors, a V segment was called functional when productive rearrangements were above 56.7%, and segregating when the standard deviation between donors exceeded 5%. A statistical classification framework was developed to diagnose cytomegalovirus status using the catalog of TCR beta chain sequences. In a later analysis, V and J genes were assigned by comparing TCR nucleotide sequences against IMGT/GENE-DB human TR gene sequences. Using the TCRdist pipeline, a later analysis assigned CDR3 sequences along with most-parsimonious VDJ recombination scenarios. In a later analysis, each TCR beta chain was defined by its CDR3 amino acid sequence together with its V-gene family, and reads lacking a unique V-gene family were excluded. As a way to deal with suspected cross-contamination and a sequencing artifact, a later analysis dropped 450 to 600 nucleotide sequences that were highly shared and had low generation probability. In a later analysis, a clonal expansion index was calculated for each public chain from normalized within-repertoire ranks of inferred template counts. In a later analysis, generation probabilities were computed using a VDJ recombination model fitted to out-of-frame rearrangements, and the results were checked against IGoR. In a later analysis, TCR-TCR, TCR-HLA and TCR-CMV co-occurrence was scored with hypergeometric tests, and a repertoire-size bias correction was applied to TCR pairs. In a later analysis, false discovery rates were estimated by permuting HLA or CMV assignments 20 times. In a later analysis, co-occurring TCRs were grouped using DBSCAN, and TCRdist sequence similarity was added for clustering within HLA-allele-positive subsets. For co-occurrence clustering, repertoires with fewer than 30,000 or more than 120,000 public chains were excluded, along with four or five repertoires with anomalous nucleotide sharing. TCRdb re-hosts the immuneACCESS table, in-frame sequences only. Its copies lack some clones; in the studies checked, an unresolved V gene accounts for under half of them, and the cause for the rest is not known. V and J calls and clone size follow that table, whereas D and trimming were derived from the DNA. In this sample the table shows more than 150,000 clones, 80% to 90% of which occur a single time. The ten largest account for 1.2% of the sample.

The germline V gene gives CDR1 as MNHEY and CDR2 as SVGAGI. The CDR3 contains 13 residues, cysteine and phenylalanine counted. Only the CDR3 part of the read is kept: 39 bases, read in frame from the first base. V loses 8 bases, J loses 2 bases, and the germline ends lie 10 bases apart. The sequence is built from TRBV6-5 and TRBJ2-1; a tentative D call is TRBD1 (5 bases match). Material for sequencing was PBMCs. This TCR came from a girl under 10 years old in good health and CMV-seropositive. The CDR3 reads CASGAGPYNEQFF. The DNA reads TGTGCCAGCGGGGCAGGGCCCTACAATGAGCAGTTCTTC.